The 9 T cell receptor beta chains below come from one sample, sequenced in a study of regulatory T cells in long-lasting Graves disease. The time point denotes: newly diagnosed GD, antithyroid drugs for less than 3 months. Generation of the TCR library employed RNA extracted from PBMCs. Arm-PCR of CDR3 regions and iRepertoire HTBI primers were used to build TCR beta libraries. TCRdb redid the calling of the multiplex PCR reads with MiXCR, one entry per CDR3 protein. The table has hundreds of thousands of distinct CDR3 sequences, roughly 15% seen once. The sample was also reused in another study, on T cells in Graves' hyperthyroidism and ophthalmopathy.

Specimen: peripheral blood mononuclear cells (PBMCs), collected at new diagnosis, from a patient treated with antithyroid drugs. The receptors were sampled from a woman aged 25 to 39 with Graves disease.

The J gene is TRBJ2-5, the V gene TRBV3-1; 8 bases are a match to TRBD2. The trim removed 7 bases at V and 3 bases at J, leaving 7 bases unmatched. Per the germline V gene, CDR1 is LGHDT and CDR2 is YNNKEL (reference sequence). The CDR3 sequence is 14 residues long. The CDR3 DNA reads TGTGCCAGCACCCCGGGACTAGTTAAAGAGACCCAGTACTTC. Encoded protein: CASTPGLVKETQYF.

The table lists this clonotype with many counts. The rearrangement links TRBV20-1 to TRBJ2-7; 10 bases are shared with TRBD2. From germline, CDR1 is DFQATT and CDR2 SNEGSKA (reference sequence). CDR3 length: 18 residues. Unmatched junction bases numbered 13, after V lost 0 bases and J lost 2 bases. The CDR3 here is CSARDPPRGLAVTYEQYF. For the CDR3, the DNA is TGCAGTGCTAGAGATCCCCCCCGTGGACTAGCGGTAACCTACGAGCAGTACTTC.

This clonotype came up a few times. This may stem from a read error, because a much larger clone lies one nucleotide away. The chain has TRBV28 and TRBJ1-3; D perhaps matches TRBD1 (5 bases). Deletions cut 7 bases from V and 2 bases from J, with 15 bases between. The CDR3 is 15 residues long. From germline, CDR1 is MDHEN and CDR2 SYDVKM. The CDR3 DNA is TGTGCCAGCAACAGGCAGGCCATCGCTGGAAACACCATATATTTT. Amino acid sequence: CASNRQAIAGNTIYF.

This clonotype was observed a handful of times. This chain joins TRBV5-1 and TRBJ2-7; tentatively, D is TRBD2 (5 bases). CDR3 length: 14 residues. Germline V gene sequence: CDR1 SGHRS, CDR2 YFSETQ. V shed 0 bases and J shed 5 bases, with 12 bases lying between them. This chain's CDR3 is CASSLGVVGDEQYF. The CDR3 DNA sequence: TGCGCCAGCAGCTTGGGCGTTGTCGGGGACGAGCAGTACTTC.

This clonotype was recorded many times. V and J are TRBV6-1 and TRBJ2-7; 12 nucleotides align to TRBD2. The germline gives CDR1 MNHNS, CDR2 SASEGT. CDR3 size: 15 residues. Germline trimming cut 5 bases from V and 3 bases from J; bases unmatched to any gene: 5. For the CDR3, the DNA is TGTGCCAGCAGTCTAGCGGGAGGGCCGGGCTACGAGCAGTACTTC. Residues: CASSLAGGPGYEQYF.

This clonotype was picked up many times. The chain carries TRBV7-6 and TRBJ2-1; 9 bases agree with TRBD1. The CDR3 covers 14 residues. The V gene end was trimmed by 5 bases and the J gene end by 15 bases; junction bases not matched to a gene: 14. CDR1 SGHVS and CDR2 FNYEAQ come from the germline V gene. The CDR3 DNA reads TGTGCCAGCAGCCCCCTGACAGGGGGTACCGTGCCGTTCTTC. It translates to CASSPLTGGTVPFF.

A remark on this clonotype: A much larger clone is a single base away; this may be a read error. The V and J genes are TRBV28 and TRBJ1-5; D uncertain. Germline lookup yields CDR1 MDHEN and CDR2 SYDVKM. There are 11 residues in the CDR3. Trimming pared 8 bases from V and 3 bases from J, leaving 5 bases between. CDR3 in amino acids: CASGVNQPQHF. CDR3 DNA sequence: TGTGCCAGCGGGGTCAATCAGCCCCAGCATTTT.

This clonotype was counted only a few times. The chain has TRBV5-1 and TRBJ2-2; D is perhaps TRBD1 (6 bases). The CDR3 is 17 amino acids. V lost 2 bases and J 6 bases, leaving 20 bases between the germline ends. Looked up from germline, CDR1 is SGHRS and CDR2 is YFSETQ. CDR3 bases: TGCGCCAGCAGCTTAGGACATACAGGGAGTGTCGCCGGGGAGCTGTTTTTT. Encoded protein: CASSLGHTGSVAGELFF.

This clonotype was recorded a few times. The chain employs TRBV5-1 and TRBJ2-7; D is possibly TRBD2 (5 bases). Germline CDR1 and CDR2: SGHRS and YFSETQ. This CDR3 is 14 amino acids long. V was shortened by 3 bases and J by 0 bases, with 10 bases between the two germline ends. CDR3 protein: CASSWSGSSYEQYF. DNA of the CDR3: TGCGCCAGCAGCTGGAGCGGAAGCTCCTACGAGCAGTACTTC.